This TCR beta chain was obtained from a study of T cell changes during pregnancy in multiple sclerosis. Profiling relied on immunoSEQ multiplex PCR, and the TCRdb table lists in-frame clones only, not all of them. This table holds about 70,000 clones, roughly 94% found once. The TCR originated in a female donor with multiple sclerosis, enrolled in a pregnancy study. The sequencing here drew on peripheral blood, taken in the third trimester of pregnancy.

CDR3 in DNA: TGTGCCAGCAGCGTTACGGACGGACAGGCCGTGGGCGACGAGCAGTACTTC. Amino acids: CASSVTDGQAVGDEQYF. This chain links TRBV9 with TRBJ2-7; 7 positions agree with TRBD1. CDR1 and CDR2 from the germline V gene are SGDLS and YYNGEE. The CDR3 has 17 amino acids. The V and J ends lost 2 bases and 5 bases, in that order; junction bases with no gene match: 16.